This TCR beta chain was profiled in a study of human T cells and chemical hapten exposure. Time point given: pre-sensitization, week 0. Treatment meaning: therapeutic diphenylcyclopropenone sensitization with weekly scalp DPC. Unfractionated whole blood served as the source for total RNA extraction. Trimming cost V 1 base and J 0 bases, with 8 bases left between them. Germline assignment: CDR1 SGHRS and CDR2 YFSETQ. This CDR3 region has 15 residues. From the RACE reads, TCRdb called clonotypes with MiXCR, one entry per CDR3 protein. The sample has some 57,000 distinct CDR3 sequences; more than 9% are singletons.

This TCR came from a young woman with alopecia areata. Some clones in this sample may be carry-over from other donors' samples. The sequencing here drew on whole blood, taken in connection with sensitization to the hapten diphenylcyclopropenone (DPC). The rearrangement uses TRBV5-1 and TRBJ2-4; the D is unclear. The CDR3 nucleotides read TGCGCCAGCAGCTTGACAGCTATAGCCAAAAACATTCAGTACTTC. It is translated as CASSLTAIAKNIQYF.